This TCR beta chain was sequenced in a study of long-term antiretroviral therapy in people with HIV. Germline CDR1 reads SGHTA; CDR2 reads FQGTGA. The CDR3 spans 14 residues. V was pared by 5 bases and J by 4 bases, with 3 bases of the junction left unmatched. The run of the v3.0 immunoSEQ assay was at survey level. Here immunoSEQ multiplex PCR was the method, and the copy in TCRdb shows in-frame clones only, minus some. The sample lists roughly 30,000 clones; 70% to 90% were seen once. This specimen consisted of unsorted PBMCs, obtained 0.8 years after starting antiretroviral therapy. The gene calls are TRBV7-3 and TRBJ2-7; 12 nucleotides align to TRBD2. The receptor was derived from a woman in her 30s with HIV. As DNA, the CDR3 is TGTGCCAGCAGCCTCACTAGCGGGGGGTACGAGCAGTACTTC. Translating it yields CASSLTSGGYEQYF.